One and the same sample provided the 12 T cell receptor beta chains below, sequenced in a study of T cells after yellow fever vaccination. TCRdb re-analysed the 5' RACE reads in MiXCR, keeping a single row per CDR3 protein. The sample has roughly 500,000 distinct CDR3 sequences, about 19% seen once; the top ten hold 13% to 15%. The sequencing here drew on PBMCs, taken 15 days after the yellow fever booster vaccination. The receptor source for this set is a young man who received the YFV17D yellow fever vaccine.

The genes are TRBV12-3 or TRBV12-4 and TRBJ2-5; 11 nucleotides align to TRBD2. The CDR3 is 14 residues long. The J segment lost 4 bases and the V segment lost 5 bases, leaving 3 bases of the junction unmatched. The CDR3 region is CASSISGGGETQYF. Here the CDR3 DNA reads TGTGCCAGCAGTATTAGCGGGGGGGGAGAGACCCAGTACTTC.

The CDR3: CSADRDSYNEQFF. The CDR3 DNA reads TGCAGTGCTGACCGGGACTCCTACAATGAGCAGTTCTTC. The V call is TRBV20-1, the J call TRBJ2-1, with a tentative D call TRBD2 (5 bases). The CDR3 totals 13 residues. Germline V gives CDR1 DFQATT, CDR2 SNEGSKA (reference sequence). Trimming removed 5 bases from V and 0 bases from J, with 8 bases in between.

The chain couples TRBV7-3 to TRBJ1-5; D ambiguous. V dropped 5 bases and J dropped 7 bases, with 12 bases sitting between them. The V gene's germline CDR1 is SGHTA and CDR2 FQGTGA. The CDR3 totals 13 residues. CDR3 protein: CASSTERGQPQHF. CDR3 DNA: TGTGCCAGCAGCACTGAACGGGGACAGCCCCAGCATTTT.

This clonotype was observed a handful of times. The chain uses TRBV20-1 and TRBJ2-2; D possibly corresponds to TRBD2 (6 bases). V shed 2 bases and J shed 6 bases, with 16 bases lying between them. CDR3 size: 15 residues. Germline CDR1 is DFQATT and CDR2 is SNEGSKA (reference sequence). The CDR3 region has the DNA TGCAGTGCTAGATTCGGCGGGGTTGTATCCGGGGAGCTGTTTTTT. Its protein is CSARFGGVVSGELFF.

The chain links TRBV30 to TRBJ2-7, with D perhaps matching TRBD2 (6 bases). This CDR3 spans 13 amino acids. The germline CDR1 and CDR2 sequences are GTSNPN and SVGIG (reference sequence). V was trimmed by 4 bases and J by 2 bases, leaving 12 bases between them. The chain's CDR3 is CAWTAGTTYEQYF. In DNA form, the CDR3 reads TGTGCCTGGACAGCGGGCACTACCTACGAGCAGTACTTC.

This clonotype was observed a handful of times. The V and J genes are TRBV7-9 and TRBJ2-7; no clear D gene. The CDR3 sequence is 13 residues long. Per the germline V gene, CDR1 is SEHNR and CDR2 is FQNEAQ (reference sequence). The V end was cut by 3 bases, the J end by 7 bases, with 13 bases between. The CDR3 region has the DNA TGTGCCAGCAGCTTCCCTCCCCCTGGGGAGCAGTACTTC. The encoded protein is CASSFPPPGEQYF. The full variable domain, completed using reference TRBV7-9 and TRBJ2-7, is DTGVSQNPRHKITKRGQNVTFRCDPISEHNRLYWYRQTLGQGPEFLTYFQNEAQLEKSRLLSDRFSAERPKGSFSTLEIQRTEQGDSAMYLCASSFPPPGEQYFGPGTRLTVT.

This clonotype was seen only a few times. This chain links TRBV15 with TRBJ2-1; TRBD2 matches 13 bases. CDR1 and CDR2 from the germline V gene are LNHNV and YYDKDF (reference sequence). The CDR3 extends over 14 amino acids. The V gene end was trimmed by 4 bases and the J gene end by 13 bases; junction bases not matched to a gene: 7. The CDR3 protein is CATSTRTSGRVQFF. CDR3 sequence (DNA): TGTGCCACCAGCACGAGGACTAGCGGGAGAGTACAGTTCTTC.

This clonotype occurred once. The CDR3 nucleotides read TGTGCCAGCTCACCAAGTTCCGGGGAGCTGTTTTTT. Protein sequence: CASSPSSGELFF. The chain recombines TRBV18 with TRBJ2-2; D ambiguous. V was cut by 2 bases and J by 6 bases, with 4 bases left in between. Germline V lookup: CDR1 KGHSH, CDR2 LQKENI. The CDR3 consists of 12 residues.

This clonotype appeared a few times. The chain combines TRBV5-1 with TRBJ2-2; D is possibly TRBD1 or TRBD2 (5 bases each). The CDR3 runs 14 residues. V was shortened by 5 bases and J by 3 bases, with 11 bases between the two germline ends. Germline lookup yields CDR1 SGHRS and CDR2 YFSETQ. CDR3 amino acids: CASRAGTDTGELFF. The CDR3 region has the DNA TGCGCCAGCAGAGCTGGGACCGACACCGGGGAGCTGTTTTTT.

This chain links TRBV6-5 with TRBJ2-1, with 7 bases lining up with TRBD1. Germline V gene lookup returns CDR1 MNHEY and CDR2 SVGAGI. The length of the CDR3 is 14 residues. Germline trimming cut 2 bases from V and 7 bases from J; bases unmatched to any gene: 5. For the CDR3, the DNA is TGTGCCAGCAGTTACACACAGGGGTGGAATGAGCAGTTCTTC. This codes for CASSYTQGWNEQFF.

The chain links TRBV25-1 to TRBJ2-7; 8 bases fit TRBD1. Germline assignment: CDR1 MGHDK and CDR2 SYGVNS. V was pared by 3 bases and J by 4 bases, with 8 bases of the junction left unmatched. The CDR3 totals 15 residues. The CDR3 loop is CASSEETGEKYEQYF. For the CDR3, the DNA is TGTGCCAGCAGTGAGGAGACAGGGGAAAAGTACGAGCAGTACTTC.

This clonotype was detected only a few times. The V and J genes are TRBV5-1 and TRBJ1-1; D possibly corresponds to TRBD1 (5 bases). In germline, CDR1 is SGHRS, CDR2 YFSETQ. This CDR3 is built from 13 residues. V lost 2 bases, J lost 6 bases, and 11 bases lay in between. This CDR3 is CASSFRDRSEAFF. DNA for the CDR3: TGCGCCAGCAGCTTCCGGGACCGCTCTGAAGCTTTCTTT.